The T cell receptor beta chain described here comes from a study of PD-1 blockade in classical Hodgkin lymphoma. General study findings and limits: Repertoires differed for reasons still undefined, possibly disease activity or prior therapy. Newly diagnosed patients reportedly had lower baseline TCR diversity than healthy donors.

As concerns this clone: Its target is unknown.

The CDR3 runs to 15 residues. With 7 bases removed from V and 0 bases from J, the gap between germline ends came to 10 bases. Germline V CDR1 and CDR2: ENHRY, SYGVKD. Described time point: newly diagnosed, previously untreated cHL patient sample. The CD8+ T cells came from thawed PBMCs through magnetic negative selection. What served as comparison were PBMCs in newly diagnosed, untreated classical Hodgkin lymphoma. Profiled with immunoSEQ multiplex PCR; TCRdb holds only in-frame clones, not every one. The profile shows approximately 9,900 clones, about nine tenths of them singletons. The sequence was obtained from a human donor with classical Hodgkin lymphoma. The sample was CD8+ T cells from blood. The rearrangement links TRBV10-3 to TRBJ1-6; D is uncertain. Written as DNA, the CDR3 is TGTGCCATCAAAACGGATAGCTCCTATAATTCACCCCTCCACTTT. Amino acid sequence: CAIKTDSSYNSPLHF.